This TCR beta chain was identified in a study of T cell responses to AZD1222 COVID-19 vaccine. Study conclusions and caveats: Sampling captured repertoires only after the peak T cell response. Two AZD1222 administrations were followed by greater Spike-specific TCR breadth and depth. The CD4 TCRs associated with vaccination extended across spike and predominated at 160-218 and 743-854. Most donors were white British, females outnumbered males, and clonal diversity was possibly underestimated.

V lost 0 bases, J lost 2 bases, and 7 bases lay in between. This CDR3 comprises 14 residues. Per the germline V gene, CDR1 is SGHDT and CDR2 is YYEEEE. The assay was immunoSEQ multiplex PCR, and TCRdb's table has in-frame clones only and misses some. The sample includes about 160,000 clones, roughly nine tenths of them seen just once. In regard to this clone: What it recognizes is unknown.

The origin of this receptor is an adult in good health. This chain connects TRBV5-6 to TRBJ2-3, with D unclear. The sample was peripheral blood, taken on day 0 of MenACWY control vaccination. DNA for the CDR3: TGTGCCAGCAGCTTGGACAGTAACACAGATACGCAGTATTTT. It translates to CASSLDSNTDTQYF.